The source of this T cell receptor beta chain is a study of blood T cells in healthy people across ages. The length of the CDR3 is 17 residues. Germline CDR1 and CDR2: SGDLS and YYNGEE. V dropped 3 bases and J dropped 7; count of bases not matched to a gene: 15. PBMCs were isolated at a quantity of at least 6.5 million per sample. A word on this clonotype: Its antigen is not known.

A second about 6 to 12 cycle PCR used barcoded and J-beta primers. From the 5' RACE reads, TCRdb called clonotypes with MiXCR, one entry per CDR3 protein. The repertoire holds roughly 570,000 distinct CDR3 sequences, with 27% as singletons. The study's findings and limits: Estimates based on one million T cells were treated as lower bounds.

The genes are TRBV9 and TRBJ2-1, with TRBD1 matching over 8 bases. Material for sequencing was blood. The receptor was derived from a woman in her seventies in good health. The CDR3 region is CASSGILESRGLNEQFF. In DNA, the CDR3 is TGTGCCAGCAGCGGGATCCTAGAGAGCAGGGGGCTTAATGAGCAGTTCTTC. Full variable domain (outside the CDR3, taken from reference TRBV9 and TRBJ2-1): DSGVTQTPKHLITATGQRVTLRCSPRSGDLSVYWYQQSLDQGLQFLIQYYNGEERAKGNILERFSAQQFPDLHSELNLSSLELGDSALYFCASSGILESRGLNEQFFGPGTRLTVL.